The present T cell receptor beta chain was sequenced within a study of CD8+CD57+ T cells in acquired aplastic anemia. Study overall: The study obtained an average of 3.2 ug of DNA from sorted CD4+ and CD8+ cells. Whole-study findings and limits: Overlap between patients and controls comprised just under 30 CD8+ CDR3 sequences.

This clonotype was seen more than once but under ten times. Its specificity is unknown. Those patients picked for sequencing had displayed CD8+CD57+ cell expansion on flow cytometry. With no exception, the patients had severe acquired aplastic anemia. V lost 2 bases and J 6 bases, leaving 16 bases between the germline ends. The CDR3 has 16 residues. Germline V gives CDR1 WSHSY, CDR2 SAAADI. The template used for profiling TCR beta VDJ and CDR3 was genomic DNA. TCRdb called the reads again in MiXCR, with one record for every CDR3 protein. The sample yields some 150,000 distinct CDR3 sequences, 71% seen once.

Sequences were obtained from sorted CD4+, CD8+, or CD8+CD57+ T cells (not recorded which) from PBMCs. This sequence joins TRBV10-2 and TRBJ2-2, with D possibly being TRBD1 or TRBD2 (6 bases each). The TCR originated in a human donor with aplastic anemia. CDR3 sequence reads: CASSEQAGEVAGELFF. The CDR3 nucleotides are TGCGCCAGCAGTGAGCAGGCAGGGGAGGTCGCCGGGGAGCTGTTTTTT.